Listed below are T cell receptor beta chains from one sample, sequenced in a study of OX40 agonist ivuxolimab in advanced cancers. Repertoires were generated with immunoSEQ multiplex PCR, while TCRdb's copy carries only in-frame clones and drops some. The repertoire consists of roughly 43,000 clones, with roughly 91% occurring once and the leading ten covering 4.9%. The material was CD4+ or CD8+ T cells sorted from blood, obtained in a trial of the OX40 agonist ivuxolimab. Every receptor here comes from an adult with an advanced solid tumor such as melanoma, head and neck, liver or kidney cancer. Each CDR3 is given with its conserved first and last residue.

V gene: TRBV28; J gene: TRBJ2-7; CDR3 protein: CASRPGQGDYEQYF
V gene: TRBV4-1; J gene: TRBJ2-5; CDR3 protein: CASSPLLAGTQYF
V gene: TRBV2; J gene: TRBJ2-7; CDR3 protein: CASTPTGGEQYF
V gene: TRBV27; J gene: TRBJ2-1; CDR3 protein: CASTPSGVGNEQFF
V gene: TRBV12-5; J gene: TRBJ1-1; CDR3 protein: CASGDTLRAFF
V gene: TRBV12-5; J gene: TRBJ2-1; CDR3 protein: CASGLGIGGPYNEQFF
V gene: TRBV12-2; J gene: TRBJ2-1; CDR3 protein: CASRFKQGGSEQFF
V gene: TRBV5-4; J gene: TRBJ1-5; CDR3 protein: CASSIDGDSNQPQHF
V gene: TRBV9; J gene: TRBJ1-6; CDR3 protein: CASSPHDRTGWPSPLHF
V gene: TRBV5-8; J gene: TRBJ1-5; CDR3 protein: CASSLGQNSNQPQHF
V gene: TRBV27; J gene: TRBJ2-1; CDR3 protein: CASSLTSVNEQFF
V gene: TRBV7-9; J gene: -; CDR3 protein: CASSSLAGGVIEQYF
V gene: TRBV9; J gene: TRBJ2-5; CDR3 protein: CASSVEVGQGVHQYF
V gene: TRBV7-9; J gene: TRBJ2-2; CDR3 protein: CASSLGAGGPTGELFF